This T cell receptor beta chain was sequenced for a study of cytomegalovirus exposure and HLA in healthy donors. Study conclusions and caveats: Whilst most TCR sequences proved rare, a subset of public TCRs occurred across many donors. Investigators reported around 150 TCR beta chains as tied to cytomegalovirus. Cytomegalovirus status, reportedly, was diagnosed with high specificity and sensitivity by the classifier.

CDR3 length: 15 residues. Germline CDR1 reads LNHDA; CDR2 reads SQIVND (reference sequence). With 6 bases clipped from V and 5 bases from J, the junction kept 5 bases outside the gene matches. The donors were members of the roughly 120-subject validation cohort (separate from the approximately 670-subject first cohort). Turning to this clone: Its antigen is as yet unknown.

Assay: immunoSEQ multiplex PCR; the TCRdb copy retains only in-frame clones and omits some. The sample contains 180,000 or so clones, about 89% of which appear only once. Sequencing was performed on PBMCs. The genes are TRBV19 and TRBJ2-1; 12 nucleotides agree with TRBD2. This clonotype originated in a man between 18 and 35 years old in good health and CMV-seropositive. The CDR3 sequence: CASSRLAGENNEQFF. CDR3 nucleotide sequence: TGTGCCAGTAGCCGACTAGCGGGGGAAAACAATGAGCAGTTCTTC. The variable domain in full, completed from reference TRBV19 and TRBJ2-1, reads DGGITQSPKYLFRKEGQNVTLSCEQNLNHDAMYWYRQDPGQGLRLIYYSQIVNDFQKGDIAEGYSVSREKKESFPLTVTSAQKNPTAFYLCASSRLAGENNEQFFGPGTRLTVL.